These 21 T cell receptor beta chains originate from one sample sequenced in a study of T cells in Graves' hyperthyroidism and ophthalmopathy. Amplified regions were TCR beta CDR3 sequences from RNA transcripts. The primer set for the first-round RT-PCR of the TCR CDR3 was HTBI. Using its own MiXCR run on the multiplex PCR reads, TCRdb lists one record per CDR3 protein. The sample yields around 620,000 distinct CDR3 sequences, approximately 15% seen once. What was sequenced was blood. The receptors were sampled from a woman aged 18-30 years with Graves' ophthalmopathy.

V gene TRBV7-8 combines with J gene TRBJ1-1; no definite D call. Trimming shortened V by 2 bases and J by 2 bases, and 9 bases separated the two germline ends. Per germline, CDR1 SGHVS and CDR2 FQNEAQ. CDR3 length equals 14 residues. The CDR3 sequence is CASSLHGVNTEAFF. As DNA, the CDR3 is TGTGCCAGCAGCTTACACGGGGTTAACACTGAAGCTTTCTTT.

The gene calls are TRBV12-3 or TRBV12-4 and TRBJ1-1, with 9 bases fitting TRBD1. The CDR3 has 15 residues. J gave up 6 bases and V 4 bases, and 9 bases lay outside the gene matches. The CDR3 nucleotides are TGTGCCAGCAGTTATACAGGGGGCTGGGTGGCTGAAGCTTTCTTT. It is translated as CASSYTGGWVAEAFF.

This chain joins TRBV7-8 and TRBJ1-5, with 8 nucleotides matching TRBD1. Germline CDR1 and CDR2: SGHVS and FQNEAQ. The CDR3 covers 14 residues. Trimming removed 1 base from V and 13 bases from J; junction bases left unmatched: 9. Here the CDR3 DNA reads TGTGCCAGCAGCTTAGGGAGCCGGGACAGGCGTCAGCATTTT. Translation gives CASSLGSRDRRQHF. The full variable domain, rest sourced from reference TRBV7-8 and TRBJ1-5, is GAGVSQSPRYKVAKRGQDVALRCDPISGHVSLFWYQQALGQGPEFLTYFQNEAQLDKSGLPSDRFFAERPEGSVSTLKIQRTQQEDSAVYLCASSLGSRDRRQHFGDGTRLSIL.

This clonotype was seen ten or more times. The CDR3 DNA follows: TGTGCCAGCAGCTTAGACGGCAGGGTGGGCCTGGGCACAGATACGCAGTATTTT. This encodes CASSLDGRVGLGTDTQYF. This sequence joins TRBV7-2 and TRBJ2-3, with a possible D match to TRBD1 (5 bases). Trimming removed 1 base from V and 1 base from J, with 18 bases in between. The CDR3 extends over 18 amino acids. In germline, CDR1 is SGHTA, CDR2 FQGNSA. The whole variable domain, remainder taken from reference TRBV7-2 and TRBJ2-3, is GAGVSQSPSNKVTEKGKDVELRCDPISGHTALYWYRQSLGQGLEFLIYFQGNSAPDKSGLPSDRFSAERTGGSVSTLTIQRTQQEDSAVYLCASSLDGRVGLGTDTQYFGPGTRLTVL.

The table lists this clonotype with many counts. The chain carries TRBV2 and TRBJ2-1, with D unresolved. CDR1 is SNHLY, CDR2 FYNNEI, per germline. V was cut by 6 bases and J by 0 bases, with 6 bases left in between. This CDR3 is built from 13 residues. The CDR3 DNA is TGTGCCAGCAGCCGTAGCTCCTACAATGAGCAGTTCTTC. It encodes CASSRSSYNEQFF. Combining the CDR3 with reference TRBV2 and TRBJ2-1 gives the whole variable domain EPEVTQTPSHQVTQMGQEVILRCVPISNHLYFYWYRQILGQKVEFLVSFYNNEISEKSEIFDDQFSVERPDGSNFTLKIRSTKLEDSAMYFCASSRSSYNEQFFGPGTRLTVL.

This clonotype showed up many times. The J gene is TRBJ2-3, the V gene TRBV27; D gene unclear. CDR3 size: 15 residues. Trimming pared 3 bases from V and 3 bases from J, leaving 13 bases between. Germline V lookup: CDR1 MNHEY, CDR2 SMNVEV (reference sequence). The CDR3: CASSFSSVGTDTQYF. CDR3 nucleotides: TGTGCCAGCAGTTTTTCGAGTGTAGGAACAGATACGCAGTATTTT.

This clonotype was counted many times. The chain combines TRBV6-1 with TRBJ2-1, with TRBD2 identical over 8 bases. V dropped 2 bases and J dropped 0; count of bases not matched to a gene: 3. There are 16 residues in the CDR3. The germline CDR1 and CDR2 sequences are MNHNS and SASEGT. The CDR3 coding sequence is TGTGCCAGCAGTGAATCGGGAGGGGGCTCCTACAATGAGCAGTTCTTC. This encodes CASSESGGGSYNEQFF.

The chain has TRBV6-4 and TRBJ1-2; the match to TRBD1 covers 7 bases. The CDR3 extends over 15 amino acids. CDR1 MRHNA and CDR2 SNTAGT come from the germline V gene. V was pared by 0 bases and J by 4 bases, with 5 bases of the junction left unmatched. The DNA for the CDR3 is TGTGCCAGCAGTGACTCGGGACAGCAGTCCTATGGCTACACCTTC. Protein: CASSDSGQQSYGYTF.

This clonotype has a count of ten or more. The rearrangement links TRBV2 to TRBJ1-2, with D possibly matching TRBD1 (5 bases). The V and J ends lost 6 bases and 4 bases respectively, with 15 bases between them. CDR1 SNHLY and CDR2 FYNNEI come from the germline V gene. The CDR3 spans 14 residues. The CDR3: CASRVDRETYGYTF. In DNA, the CDR3 is TGTGCCAGCAGGGTTGACAGAGAGACCTATGGCTACACCTTC.

This clonotype was seen ten or more times. This chain links TRBV24-1 with TRBJ2-7, with TRBD1 matching over 7 bases. V shed 4 bases and J 3 bases; nucleotides not matched to a gene: 2. This CDR3 spans 13 amino acids. Germline values: CDR1 KGHDR, CDR2 SFDVKD. CDR3 amino acids: CATSENRGYEQYF. The CDR3 region has the DNA TGTGCCACCAGTGAAAACAGGGGCTACGAGCAGTACTTC.

The genes are TRBV9 and TRBJ2-7, with 10 positions matching TRBD2. J lost 7 bases, V lost 3 bases, and 16 bases had no gene match. In germline, CDR1 is SGDLS, CDR2 YYNGEE. The CDR3 is 17 residues long. The CDR3, as DNA: TGTGCCAGCAGCGGAGCCCCCCTCAGCGGGGGGGTCGGTGAGCAGTACTTC. Amino acids: CASSGAPLSGGVGEQYF.

Ten or more counts support this clonotype. This chain connects TRBV7-9 to TRBJ2-6; perhaps TRBD1 as D (6 bases). The CDR3 has 15 residues. Trimming removed 5 bases from V and 2 bases from J, with 10 bases in between. CDR1 and CDR2 (germline): SEHNR, FQNEAQ (reference sequence). The CDR3 reads CASSPTGPGANVLTF. CDR3 sequence (DNA): TGTGCCAGCAGCCCTACAGGGCCTGGGGCCAACGTCCTGACTTTC.

In this sample, this clonotype turned up a few times. CDR3 sequence reads: CASRGWGHRGGNTIYF. CDR3 nucleotide sequence: TGTGCCAGCAGGGGCTGGGGGCACAGAGGAGGAAACACCATATATTTT. The rearrangement uses TRBV12-3 or TRBV12-4 and TRBJ1-3, with TRBD1 as a possible D gene (6 bases). Deletions cut 6 bases from V and 4 bases from J, with 19 bases between. CDR3 length: 16 residues.

This clonotype came up many times. The DNA of the CDR3 is TGTGCCTGGAGTTCCGGGGCTAACTATGGCTACACCTTC. Translated, it gives CAWSSGANYGYTF. The genes are TRBV30 and TRBJ1-2; D unresolved. This CDR3 comprises 13 residues. Per germline, CDR1 GTSNPN and CDR2 SVGIG (reference sequence). The V gene lost 2 bases and the J gene lost 0 bases, with 7 bases spanning the gap. Full variable domain (missing parts from reference TRBV30 and TRBJ1-2): SQTIHQWPATLVQPVGSPLSLECTVEGTSNPNLYWYRQAAGRGLQLLFYSVGIGQISSEVPQNLSASRPQDRQFILSSKKLLLSDSGFYLCAWSSGANYGYTFGSGTRLTVV.

CDR3 nucleotides: TGTGCCAGCAGATCGAGCTCTGGAAACACCATATATTTT. This gives the protein CASRSSSGNTIYF. The V gene is TRBV6-2 or TRBV6-3, the J gene TRBJ1-3; D is unresolved. Germline V lookup: CDR1 MNHEY, CDR2 SVGEGT. V lost 6 bases and J lost 0, with 6 bases in between. This CDR3 is built from 13 residues.

This clonotype showed up many times. The CDR3 DNA reads as TGCAGTGCGACTGGGACAGGGACCGGGACAGATACGCAGTATTTT. Amino acid sequence: CSATGTGTGTDTQYF. The chain has TRBV20-1 and TRBJ2-3; 9 bases fit TRBD1. Trimming at V came to 6 bases and at J to 3 bases, leaving 10 bases not matched to a gene. The CDR3 extends over 15 amino acids. Germline CDR1 and CDR2: DFQATT and SNEGSKA (reference sequence).

This rearrangement joins TRBV12-3 or TRBV12-4 to TRBJ2-1, with 9 bases identical to TRBD2. The V segment lost 5 bases and the J segment 7 bases; nucleotides outside the gene matches: 3. The length of the CDR3 is 13 residues. CDR3 region: CASSNSGSNEQFF. CDR3 in DNA: TGTGCCAGCAGTAATAGCGGGAGTAATGAGCAGTTCTTC.

There are many counts of this clonotype. V gene TRBV28 combines with J gene TRBJ2-5, with D perhaps TRBD1 or TRBD2 (6 bases each). V was trimmed by 6 bases and J by 5 bases, leaving 28 bases between them. CDR3 length equals 18 residues. Germline-derived CDR1 and CDR2 are MDHEN and SYDVKM. In nucleotides, the CDR3 is TGTGCCAGCAGACCTCGGGGGCCCACGGCACGGGTTCGGGAGACCCAGTACTTC. It is translated as CASRPRGPTARVRETQYF.

This clonotype has ten or more counts. V is TRBV7-2 and J is TRBJ2-3, with TRBD2 matching 7 bases. CDR1 and CDR2 (germline): SGHTA, FQGNSA. The CDR3 is 18 amino acids. V lost 1 base and J lost 0; bases outside the gene matches: 10. In DNA form, the CDR3 reads TGTGCCAGCAGCTTAGGCCCCCTTGGCGGGAGTAGCACAGATACGCAGTATTTT. Translation: CASSLGPLGGSSTDTQYF.

This clonotype was counted ten times or more. The rearrangement links TRBV2 to TRBJ1-5, with 7 positions matching TRBD1. The V and J ends lost 2 bases and 7 bases, in that order; junction bases with no gene match: 14. CDR3 length equals 17 residues. Germline CDR1 reads SNHLY; CDR2 reads FYNNEI. Here the CDR3 reads CASSENPGTAIAQPQHF. For the CDR3, the DNA is TGTGCCAGCAGTGAAAACCCCGGGACAGCAATCGCGCAGCCCCAGCATTTT.

This clonotype was seen a few times. The rearrangement links TRBV4-3 to TRBJ2-1; D may be TRBD1 (7 bases). The CDR3 has 17 residues. Per germline, CDR1 LGHNA and CDR2 YSLEER. V was trimmed by 0 bases and J by 5 bases, leaving 17 bases between them. This CDR3 is CASSQDPRQGGHNEQFF. The CDR3 DNA reads as TGCGCCAGCAGCCAAGATCCCCGGCAGGGGGGCCACAATGAGCAGTTCTTC.